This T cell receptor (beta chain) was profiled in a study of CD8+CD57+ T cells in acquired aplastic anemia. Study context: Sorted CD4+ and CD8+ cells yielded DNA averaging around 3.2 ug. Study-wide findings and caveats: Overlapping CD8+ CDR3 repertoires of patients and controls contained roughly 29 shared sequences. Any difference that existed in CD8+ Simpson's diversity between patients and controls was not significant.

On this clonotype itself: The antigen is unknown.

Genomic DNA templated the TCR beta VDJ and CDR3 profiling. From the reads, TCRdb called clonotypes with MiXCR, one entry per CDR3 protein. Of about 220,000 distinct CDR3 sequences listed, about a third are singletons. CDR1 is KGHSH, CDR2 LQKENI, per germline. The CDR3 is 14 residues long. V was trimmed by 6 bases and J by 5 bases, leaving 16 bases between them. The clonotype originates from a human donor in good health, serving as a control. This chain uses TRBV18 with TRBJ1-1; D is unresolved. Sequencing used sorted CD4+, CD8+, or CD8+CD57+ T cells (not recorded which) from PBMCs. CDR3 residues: CASSLDPALTEAFF. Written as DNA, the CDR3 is TGTGCCAGCTCTCTGGACCCCGCACTTACTGAAGCTTTCTTT. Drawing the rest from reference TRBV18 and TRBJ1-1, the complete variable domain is NAGVMQNPRHLVRRRGQEARLRCSPMKGHSHVYWYRQLPEEGLKFMVYLQKENIIDESGMPKERFSAEFPKEGPSILRIQQVVRGDSAAYFCASSLDPALTEAFFGQGTRLTVV.